The source of this T cell receptor (beta chain) is a study of long-term antiretroviral therapy in people with HIV. Sequencing used immunoSEQ v3.0 at survey level. Here immunoSEQ multiplex PCR was the method, and the copy in TCRdb shows in-frame clones only, minus some. The sample lists 30,000 to 50,000 clones, 65% to 90% occurring once. This clone is medium-sized in the sample. Its antigen remains unknown. Germline-derived CDR1 and CDR2 are SGHTA and FQGTGA. The CDR3 length is 14 residues. Trimming left V 4 bases short and J 3 bases short, with 10 bases between. Overall study findings and caveats: CDR3 lengths in HIV samples spanned a narrower range than controls. Information on adherence, resistance and therapy changes was unavailable.

The V call is TRBV7-3, the J call TRBJ2-1; no definite D call. This receptor was identified in a woman between 18 and 29 years old with HIV. The sample consisted of unsorted PBMCs, taken just before starting antiretroviral therapy. The CDR3: CASSSLTDYNEQFF. The CDR3 DNA sequence: TGTGCCAGCAGCTCCTTGACGGACTACAATGAGCAGTTCTTC.